Presented here are 14 T cell receptor beta chains from one specimen sequenced in a study of identifying expanded T cells in peripheral blood. TCRdb's copy holds only in-frame clones and misses some; the assay was immunoSEQ multiplex PCR. The table has tens of thousands of clones, about 88% seen once. Sequencing was carried out using blood. All receptors derive from a person aged 18-70 years in good health.

V gene TRBV5-1 combines with J gene TRBJ1-1; 7 bases line up with TRBD1. CDR3 length: 15 amino acids. Germline V gives CDR1 SGHRS, CDR2 YFSETQ. Trimming at V came to 4 bases and at J to 1 base, leaving 7 bases not matched to a gene. The CDR3 nucleotides are TGCGCCAGCAGCAGAACGGGACAGACGAACACTGAAGCTTTCTTT. Its protein is CASSRTGQTNTEAFF.

The chain carries TRBV28 and TRBJ1-2; D might be TRBD1 (5 bases). The V end lost 6 bases, the J end lost 3 bases, and 20 bases lay between the germline ends. Per the germline V gene, CDR1 is MDHEN and CDR2 is SYDVKM. The CDR3 covers 16 residues. The CDR3 sequence: CASRPSGRGSYYGYTF. CDR3 DNA: TGTGCCAGCAGGCCTTCGGGGCGCGGGAGTTACTATGGCTACACCTTC.

The V and J genes are TRBV7-2 and TRBJ1-5; 10 nucleotides line up with TRBD1. This CDR3 region has 15 residues. CDR1 is SGHTA and CDR2 is FQGNSA in the germline V gene. The V and J ends lost 5 bases and 5 bases, in that order; junction bases with no gene match: 6. The CDR3 coding sequence is TGTGCCAGCAGCGCCGGGACAGGGGAGCATCAGCCCCAGCATTTT. Translating gives CASSAGTGEHQPQHF.

The gene calls are TRBV5-1 and TRBJ1-5, with D maybe TRBD1 (5 bases). The V end lost 1 base, the J end lost 1 base, and 9 bases lay between the germline ends. Germline V gene lookup returns CDR1 SGHRS and CDR2 YFSETQ. The CDR3 contains 15 residues. CDR3 sequence reads: CASSLQGLSNQPQHF. The CDR3 DNA reads as TGCGCCAGCAGCTTGCAGGGATTGAGCAATCAGCCCCAGCATTTT.

This chain joins TRBV6-5 and TRBJ2-5; D is unclear. The J call may be wrong; the DNA end is better matched by TRBJ2-7. The V gene's germline CDR1 is MNHEY and CDR2 SVGAGI. The CDR3 totals 13 residues. For the CDR3, the DNA is TGTGCCAGCAGCGTCGGAGCGTCCTACGAGCAGTACTTC. This codes for CASSVGASYEQYF.

The rearrangement uses TRBV27 and TRBJ1-6, with 7 bases aligning to TRBD1. CDR1 is MNHEY and CDR2 is SMNVEV in the germline V gene (reference sequence). The CDR3 is made up of 15 amino acids. Trimming removed 5 bases from V and 5 bases from J; junction bases left unmatched: 6. CDR3 DNA sequence: TGTGCCAGCAGTCTCCGGGACAGTCATAATTCACCCCTCCACTTT. This gives the protein CASSLRDSHNSPLHF.

This rearrangement joins TRBV19 to TRBJ1-5; tentatively, D is TRBD1 (5 bases). CDR3 length equals 15 residues. V was clipped by 1 base and J by 3 bases, with 10 bases between them. Germline V lookup: CDR1 LNHDA, CDR2 SQIVND (reference sequence). CDR3 nucleotides: TGTGCCAGTAGTATAGGTTCAGGGTACAATCAGCCCCAGCATTTT. Its translation: CASSIGSGYNQPQHF.

The gene calls are TRBV7-3 and TRBJ1-1; D is ambiguous. The CDR3 length is 13 residues. V lost 3 bases and J 0 bases, leaving 5 bases between the germline ends. Germline V CDR1 and CDR2: SGHTA, FQGTGA. The CDR3 sequence is CASSFDMNTEAFF. The CDR3 DNA reads as TGTGCCAGCAGCTTTGACATGAACACTGAAGCTTTCTTT. The variable domain in full, with the rest retrieved from reference TRBV7-3 and TRBJ1-1, is GAGVSQTPSNKVTEKGKYVELRCDPISGHTALYWYRQSLGQGPEFLIYFQGTGAADDSGLPNDRFFAVRPEGSVSTLKIQRTERGDSAVYLCASSFDMNTEAFFGQGTRLTVV.

V is TRBV4-3 and J is TRBJ2-7; the match to TRBD1 covers 8 bases. Germline trimming cut 2 bases from V and 5 bases from J; bases unmatched to any gene: 8. In germline, CDR1 is LGHNA, CDR2 YSLEER. This CDR3 is built from 15 residues. The CDR3 coding sequence is TGCGCCAGCAGCCAAAATTTAGGACAGGGCAACGAGCAGTACTTC. Translating it yields CASSQNLGQGNEQYF.

The chain links TRBV7-2 to TRBJ2-7, with TRBD1 matching 9 bases. CDR1 is SGHTA and CDR2 is FQGNSA in the germline V gene. Trimming cost V 5 bases and J 3 bases; bases outside gene matches: 5. The CDR3 extends over 14 amino acids. DNA of the CDR3: TGTGCCAGCAGCCAAGGACAGGGGAGCTACGAGCAGTACTTC. Translation gives CASSQGQGSYEQYF.

CDR3 coding DNA: TGTGCCAGCAGCGAAGGGGGCAATGAGCAGTTCTTC. Protein: CASSEGGNEQFF. The chain joins TRBV9 to TRBJ2-1, with D possibly being TRBD1 (6 bases). Germline assignment: CDR1 SGDLS and CDR2 YYNGEE. The CDR3 is made up of 12 amino acids. Trimming left V 3 bases short and J 6 bases short, with 7 bases between.

This sequence joins TRBV9 and TRBJ2-3; the match to TRBD2 covers 7 bases. Germline loops: CDR1 SGDLS, CDR2 YYNGEE. CDR3 size: 15 residues. The junction had 3 bases not matched to a gene; V was cut back by 0 bases and J by 2 bases. CDR3 coding DNA: TGTGCCAGCAGCGTAGAAGGGACTAACACAGATACGCAGTATTTT. Its translation: CASSVEGTNTDTQYF.

The V and J genes are TRBV19 and TRBJ2-1; possible D gene TRBD2, 6 bases. Germline V gene sequence: CDR1 LNHDA, CDR2 SQIVND (reference sequence). The CDR3 loop spans 20 amino acids. Trimming shortened V by 8 bases and J by 7 bases, and 36 bases separated the two germline ends. The DNA of the CDR3 is TGTGCCAGTTCTCAACCCGGGCGGATGACGGGCGGGACGAGAAAAAATGAGCAGTTCTTC. This codes for CASSQPGRMTGGTRKNEQFF.

The chain is built from TRBV4-1 and TRBJ1-2, with 8 nucleotides matching TRBD1. This CDR3 is 16 amino acids long. Germline V CDR1 and CDR2: MGHRA, YSYEKL. The J segment lost 2 bases and the V segment lost 1 base, leaving 6 bases of the junction unmatched. CDR3 bases: TGCGCCAGCAGCCAAGGAGGACAGGGCTCGAACTATGGCTACACCTTC. It encodes CASSQGGQGSNYGYTF.